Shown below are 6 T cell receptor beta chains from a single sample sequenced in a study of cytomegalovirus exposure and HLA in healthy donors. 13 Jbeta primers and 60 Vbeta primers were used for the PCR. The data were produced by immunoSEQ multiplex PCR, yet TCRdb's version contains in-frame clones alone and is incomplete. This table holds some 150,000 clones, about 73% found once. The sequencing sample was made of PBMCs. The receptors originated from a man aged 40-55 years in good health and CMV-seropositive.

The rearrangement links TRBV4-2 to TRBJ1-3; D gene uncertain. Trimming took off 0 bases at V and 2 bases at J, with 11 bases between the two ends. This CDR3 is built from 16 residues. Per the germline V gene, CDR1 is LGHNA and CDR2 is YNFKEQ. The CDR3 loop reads CASSQDAQFPGNTIYF. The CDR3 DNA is TGTGCCAGCAGCCAAGATGCACAGTTCCCTGGAAACACCATATATTTT.

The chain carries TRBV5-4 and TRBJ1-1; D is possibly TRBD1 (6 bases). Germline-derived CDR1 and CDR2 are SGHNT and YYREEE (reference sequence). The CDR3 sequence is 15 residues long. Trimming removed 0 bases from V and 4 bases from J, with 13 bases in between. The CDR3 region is CASSLGRGLSTEAFF. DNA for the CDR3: TGTGCCAGCAGCTTGGGGCGGGGGCTGAGCACTGAAGCTTTCTTT.

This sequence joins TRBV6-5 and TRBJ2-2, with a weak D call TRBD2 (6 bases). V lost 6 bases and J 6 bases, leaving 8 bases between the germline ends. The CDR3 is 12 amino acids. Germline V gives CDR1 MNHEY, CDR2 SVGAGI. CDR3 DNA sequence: TGTGCCAGCAGAACGGGAGCCGGGGAGCTGTTTTTT. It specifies CASRTGAGELFF.

CDR3 loop: CASSQESVQGYGYTF. In DNA form, the CDR3 reads TGCGCCAGCAGCCAAGAATCCGTGCAGGGTTATGGCTACACCTTC. This chain joins TRBV4-1 and TRBJ1-2; D might be TRBD1 (5 bases). The germline V gene encodes CDR1 MGHRA and CDR2 YSYEKL. Trimming took 0 bases from V and 5 from J, leaving 13 bases between them. The CDR3 sequence is 15 residues long.

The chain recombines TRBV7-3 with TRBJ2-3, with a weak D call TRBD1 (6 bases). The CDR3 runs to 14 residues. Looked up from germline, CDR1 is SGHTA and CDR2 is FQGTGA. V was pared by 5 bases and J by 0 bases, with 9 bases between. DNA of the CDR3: TGTGCCAGCAGCCAGGGGTACAGCACAGATACGCAGTATTTT. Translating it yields CASSQGYSTDTQYF.

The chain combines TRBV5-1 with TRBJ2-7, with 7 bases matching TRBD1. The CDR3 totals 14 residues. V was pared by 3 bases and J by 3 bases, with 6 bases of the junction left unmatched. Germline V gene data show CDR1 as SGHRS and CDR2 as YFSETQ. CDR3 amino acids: CASSSGTAIYEQYF. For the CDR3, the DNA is TGCGCCAGCAGCTCCGGGACAGCCATCTACGAGCAGTACTTC.